Following are 21 T cell receptor beta chains from one sample sequenced in a study of cytomegalovirus exposure and HLA in healthy donors. This PCR relied on a set of 60 Vbeta primers and 13 Jbeta primers. Assay: immunoSEQ multiplex PCR; the TCRdb copy retains only in-frame clones and omits some. The data hold under 250,000 clones, with over 75% observed a single time. Sequenced sample: PBMCs. The receptors shown here come from a human donor in good health.

The gene calls are TRBV27 and TRBJ2-1; no clear D. CDR1 and CDR2 (germline): MNHEY, SMNVEV (reference sequence). V shed 3 bases and J shed 10 bases, with 10 bases lying between them. The CDR3 runs 12 residues. The CDR3 protein is CASSLARPEQFF. The CDR3 region has the DNA TGTGCCAGCAGTTTGGCCCGCCCCGAGCAGTTCTTC.

The J gene is TRBJ1-2, the V gene TRBV9; D not resolved. The CDR3 loop spans 15 amino acids. The V gene lost 4 bases and the J gene lost 4 bases, with 17 bases spanning the gap. The V gene's germline CDR1 is SGDLS and CDR2 YYNGEE. The CDR3 DNA reads TGTGCCAGCAGCCCCAGTGGAGGATTGCCCTATGGCTACACCTTC. Encoded protein: CASSPSGGLPYGYTF.

A remark on this clone: The sample carries other DNA sequences with the same CDR3. This chain links TRBV25-1 with TRBJ1-2, with D unclear. Germline CDR1 is MGHDK and CDR2 is SYGVNS. The V end lost 2 bases, the J end lost 5 bases, and 6 bases lay between the germline ends. The CDR3 extends over 12 amino acids. As DNA, the CDR3 is TGTGCCAGCAGTGAAACGGGTTATGGCTACACCTTC. Protein sequence: CASSETGYGYTF.

This rearrangement joins TRBV5-1 to TRBJ2-3; 7 bases agree with TRBD2. CDR3 length: 15 residues. The germline gives CDR1 SGHRS, CDR2 YFSETQ. V dropped 4 bases and J dropped 4; count of bases not matched to a gene: 9. CDR3 bases: TGCGCCAGCAGCCTCGGACTAGGAGACGCAGATACGCAGTATTTT. Translation: CASSLGLGDADTQYF. Filled out from reference TRBV5-1 and TRBJ2-3, the complete variable domain reads KAGVTQTPRYLIKTRGQQVTLSCSPISGHRSVSWYQQTPGQGLQFLFEYFSETQRNKGNFPGRFSGRQFSNSRSEMNVSTLELGDSALYLCASSLGLGDADTQYFGPGTRLTVL.

The gene calls are TRBV7-9 and TRBJ1-5; D is undetermined. This CDR3 spans 15 amino acids. V shed 5 bases and J shed 5 bases, with 16 bases lying between them. The germline gives CDR1 SEHNR, CDR2 FQNEAQ (reference sequence). CDR3 in DNA: TGTGCCAGCAGCAGAGGGCAGATGGGAGATCAGCCCCAGCATTTT. This gives the protein CASSRGQMGDQPQHF. Together with reference TRBV7-9 and TRBJ1-5, the CDR3 gives the full variable domain: DTGVSQNPRHKITKRGQNVTFRCDPISEHNRLYWYRQTLGQGPEFLTYFQNEAQLEKSRLLSDRFSAERPKGSFSTLEIQRTEQGDSAMYLCASSRGQMGDQPQHFGDGTRLSIL.

The chain combines TRBV27 with TRBJ2-1; 8 bases map to TRBD2. The CDR3 has 15 amino acids. The ends lost 0 bases at V and 6 bases at J; junction bases unmatched: 4. CDR1 is MNHEY, CDR2 SMNVEV, per germline (reference sequence). For the CDR3, the DNA is TGTGCCAGCAGTTTATCGGTAGCGGGGCTCAATGAGCAGTTCTTC. Residues: CASSLSVAGLNEQFF.

The chain joins TRBV6-6 to TRBJ1-2; TRBD1 matches 7 bases. CDR3 size: 14 residues. Per the germline V gene, CDR1 is MNHNY and CDR2 is SVGAGI (reference sequence). The ends lost 7 bases at V and 4 bases at J; junction bases unmatched: 9. The CDR3 DNA reads as TGTGCCAGCATCAAAACAGGGGTGTTCTATGGCTACACCTTC. It is translated as CASIKTGVFYGYTF.

V is TRBV28 and J is TRBJ2-4, with TRBD1 identical over 9 bases. The V gene end was trimmed by 5 bases and the J gene end by 1 base; junction bases not matched to a gene: 6. Germline V gene lookup returns CDR1 MDHEN and CDR2 SYDVKM. This CDR3 is 16 amino acids long. This chain's CDR3 is CASSSTGTGAKNIQYF. CDR3 bases: TGTGCCAGCAGTAGTACCGGGACAGGGGCCAAAAACATTCAGTACTTC.

The rearrangement joins TRBV4-3 to TRBJ2-7, with 9 positions matching TRBD1. CDR1 and CDR2 from the germline V gene are LGHNA and YSLEER. The length of the CDR3 is 17 residues. With 1 base clipped from V and 0 bases from J, the junction kept 7 bases outside the gene matches. The CDR3 nucleotides are TGCGCCAGCAGCCAAGGCGCCGGGACAGGGAGCTCCTACGAGCAGTACTTC. As protein: CASSQGAGTGSSYEQYF.

The chain combines TRBV7-9 with TRBJ2-7, with 9 bases matching TRBD2. J was trimmed by 3 bases and V by 2 bases; bases with no gene match: 11. CDR1 and CDR2 (germline): SEHNR, FQNEAQ (reference sequence). The CDR3 has 17 residues. This CDR3 is CASSLPLQAGGHYEQYF. The CDR3 DNA follows: TGTGCCAGCAGCTTACCCCTCCAAGCGGGAGGTCACTACGAGCAGTACTTC.

The V and J genes are TRBV9 and TRBJ1-5, with 7 bases lining up with TRBD1. The CDR3 has 15 amino acids. In germline, CDR1 is SGDLS, CDR2 YYNGEE. J was trimmed by 3 bases and V by 0 bases; bases with no gene match: 3. The CDR3 nucleotides read TGTGCCAGCAGCGTAGGGACAGGAATCAATCAGCCCCAGCATTTT. It translates to CASSVGTGINQPQHF.

The chain joins TRBV25-1 to TRBJ2-3; 8 positions match TRBD1. V lost 5 bases to trimming and J lost 0 bases; unmatched junction nucleotides: 4. CDR1 is MGHDK, CDR2 SYGVNS, per germline. The CDR3 consists of 15 residues. CDR3 loop: CASSWDRFSTDTQYF. The CDR3, as DNA: TGTGCCAGCAGTTGGGACAGGTTTAGCACAGATACGCAGTATTTT. Using reference TRBV25-1 and TRBJ2-3 for the parts outside the CDR3, the full variable domain is EADIYQTPRYLVIGTGKKITLECSQTMGHDKMYWYQQDPGMELHLIHYSYGVNSTEKGDLSSESTVSRIRTEHFPLTLESARPSHTSQYLCASSWDRFSTDTQYFGPGTRLTVL.

The V gene is TRBV19, the J gene TRBJ1-4; the D gene is possibly TRBD1 (5 bases). Germline V gene data show CDR1 as LNHDA and CDR2 as SQIVND (reference sequence). V was pared by 8 bases and J by 7 bases, with 14 bases between. This CDR3 is 13 amino acids long. DNA of the CDR3: TGTGCCAGTGCCCGACAGTCAGGTGAAAAACTGTTTTTT. Protein product: CASARQSGEKLFF.

V and J are TRBV7-2 and TRBJ2-5; 8 nucleotides align to TRBD2. The V gene's germline CDR1 is SGHTA and CDR2 FQGNSA. This CDR3 has 13 amino acids. The junction had 6 bases not matched to a gene; V was cut back by 5 bases and J by 7 bases. CDR3 residues: CASSPTSAGTQYF. CDR3 bases: TGTGCCAGCAGCCCGACTAGCGCCGGGACCCAGTACTTC. The whole variable domain, remainder taken from reference TRBV7-2 and TRBJ2-5, is GAGVSQSPSNKVTEKGKDVELRCDPISGHTALYWYRQSLGQGLEFLIYFQGNSAPDKSGLPSDRFSAERTGGSVSTLTIQRTQQEDSAVYLCASSPTSAGTQYFGPGTRLLVL.

The rearrangement joins TRBV10-3 to TRBJ1-1, with 7 bases that match TRBD1. The V gene end was trimmed by 0 bases and the J gene end by 5 bases; junction bases not matched to a gene: 6. This CDR3 is 15 amino acids long. Germline CDR1 ENHRY, CDR2 SYGVKD. The CDR3 sequence is CAISESNRGETEAFF. As DNA, the CDR3 is TGTGCCATCAGTGAGTCTAACAGGGGAGAAACTGAAGCTTTCTTT.

The chain carries TRBV7-2 and TRBJ1-2; D call uncertain. Trimming pared 5 bases from V and 5 bases from J, leaving 12 bases between. CDR1 and CDR2 (germline): SGHTA, FQGNSA. The CDR3 has 13 amino acids. CDR3 loop: CASSPGPEYGYTF. CDR3 nucleotides: TGTGCCAGCAGCCCCGGCCCGGAGTATGGCTACACCTTC.

The chain links TRBV29-1 to TRBJ1-5, with D unresolved. V was trimmed by 4 bases and J by 8 bases, leaving 6 bases between them. CDR1 is SQVTM and CDR2 is ANQGSEA in the germline V gene. This CDR3 contains 10 residues. The CDR3 is CSVGQEPQHF. The CDR3 nucleotides are TGCAGCGTTGGGCAAGAGCCCCAGCATTTT. The whole variable domain, remainder taken from reference TRBV29-1 and TRBJ1-5, is SAVISQKPSRDICQRGTSLTIQCQVDSQVTMMFWYRQQPGQSLTLIATANQGSEATYESGFVIDKFPISRPNLTFSTLTVSNMSPEDSSIYLCSVGQEPQHFGDGTRLSIL.

In its sample, this clone was seen a few times. The V call is TRBV6-1, the J call TRBJ2-1; no clear D. V was pared by 6 bases and J by 7 bases, with 10 bases between. Germline V gives CDR1 MNHNS, CDR2 SASEGT. There are 12 residues in the CDR3. CDR3 sequence reads: CASSPVGNEQFF. The CDR3 bases are TGTGCCAGCAGCCCAGTCGGGAATGAGCAGTTCTTC.

The chain joins TRBV5-8 to TRBJ2-1; 8 bases are shared with TRBD2. CDR1 SGHTS and CDR2 YDEGEE come from the germline V gene. With V trimmed by 3 bases and J by 1 base, 6 bases remained unmatched. CDR3 length: 16 amino acids. CDR3 sequence reads: CASSSGRGVSYNEQFF. CDR3 coding DNA: TGTGCCAGCAGCTCCGGGAGGGGGGTATCCTACAATGAGCAGTTCTTC.

The chain carries TRBV4-2 and TRBJ2-1; D unclear. The germline V gene has CDR1 LGHNA and CDR2 YNFKEQ. There are 13 residues in the CDR3. V was clipped by 0 bases and J by 7 bases, with 7 bases between them. CDR3 loop: CASSQDHRNEQFF. DNA of the CDR3: TGTGCCAGCAGCCAAGATCATCGGAATGAGCAGTTCTTC.

The CDR3 protein is CASSNPGQGVFEQYF. DNA of the CDR3: TGCGCCAGCAGCAATCCGGGACAGGGGGTGTTCGAGCAGTACTTC. V is TRBV5-1 and J is TRBJ2-7, with 11 positions matching TRBD1. The germline V gene has CDR1 SGHRS and CDR2 YFSETQ. This CDR3 region has 15 residues. V lost 4 bases and J lost 6; bases outside the gene matches: 9.